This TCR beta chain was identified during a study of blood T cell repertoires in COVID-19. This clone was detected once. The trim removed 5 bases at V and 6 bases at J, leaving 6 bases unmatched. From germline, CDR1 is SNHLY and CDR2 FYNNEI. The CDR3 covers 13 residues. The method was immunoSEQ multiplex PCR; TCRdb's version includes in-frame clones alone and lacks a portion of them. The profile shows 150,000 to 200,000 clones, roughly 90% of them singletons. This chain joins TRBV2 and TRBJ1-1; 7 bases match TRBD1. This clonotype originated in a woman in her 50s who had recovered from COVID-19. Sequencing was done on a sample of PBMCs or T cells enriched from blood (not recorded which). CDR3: CASSLHRGSEAFF. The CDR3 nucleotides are TGTGCCAGCAGTTTACACAGGGGCTCTGAAGCTTTCTTT.